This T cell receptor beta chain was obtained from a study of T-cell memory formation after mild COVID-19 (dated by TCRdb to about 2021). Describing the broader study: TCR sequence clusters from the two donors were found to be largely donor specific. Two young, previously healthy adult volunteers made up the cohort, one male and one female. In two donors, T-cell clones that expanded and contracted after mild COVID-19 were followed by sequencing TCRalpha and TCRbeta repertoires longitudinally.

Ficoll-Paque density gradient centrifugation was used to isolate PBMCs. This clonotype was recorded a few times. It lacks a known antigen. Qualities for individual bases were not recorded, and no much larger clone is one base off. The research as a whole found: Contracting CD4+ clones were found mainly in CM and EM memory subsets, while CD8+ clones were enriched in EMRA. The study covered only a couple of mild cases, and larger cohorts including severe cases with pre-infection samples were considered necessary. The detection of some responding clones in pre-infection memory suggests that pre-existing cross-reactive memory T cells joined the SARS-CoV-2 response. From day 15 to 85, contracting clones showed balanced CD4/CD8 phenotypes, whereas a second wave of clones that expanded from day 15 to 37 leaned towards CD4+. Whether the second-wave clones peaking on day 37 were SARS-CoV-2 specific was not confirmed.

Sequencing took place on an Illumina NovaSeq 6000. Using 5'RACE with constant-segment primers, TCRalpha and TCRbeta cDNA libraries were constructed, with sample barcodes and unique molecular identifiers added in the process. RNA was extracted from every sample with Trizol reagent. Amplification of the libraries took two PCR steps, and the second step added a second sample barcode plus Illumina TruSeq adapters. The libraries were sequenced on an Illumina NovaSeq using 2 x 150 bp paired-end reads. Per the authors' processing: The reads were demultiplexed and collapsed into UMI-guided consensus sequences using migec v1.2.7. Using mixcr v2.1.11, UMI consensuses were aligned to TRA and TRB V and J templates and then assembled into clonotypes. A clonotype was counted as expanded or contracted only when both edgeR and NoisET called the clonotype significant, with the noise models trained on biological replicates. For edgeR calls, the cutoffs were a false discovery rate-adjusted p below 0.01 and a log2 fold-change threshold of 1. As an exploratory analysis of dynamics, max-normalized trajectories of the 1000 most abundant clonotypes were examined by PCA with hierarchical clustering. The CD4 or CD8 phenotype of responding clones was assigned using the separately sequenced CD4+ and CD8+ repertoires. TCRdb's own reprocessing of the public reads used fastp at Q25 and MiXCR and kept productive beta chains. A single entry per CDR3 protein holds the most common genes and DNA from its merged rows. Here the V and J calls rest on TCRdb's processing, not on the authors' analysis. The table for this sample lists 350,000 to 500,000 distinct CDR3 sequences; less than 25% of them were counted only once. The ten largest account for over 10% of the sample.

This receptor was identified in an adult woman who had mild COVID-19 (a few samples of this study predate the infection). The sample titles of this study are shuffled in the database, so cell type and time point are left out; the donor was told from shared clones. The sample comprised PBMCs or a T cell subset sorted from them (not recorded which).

The DNA sequence is as follows: TGCGCCAGCAGCGGATTTATGCGTAATGGCTACACCTTC. Its protein reads: CASSGFMRNGYTF. The sequence joins TRBV4-1 to TRBJ1-2; there is no confident call for the D gene. Including the terminal cysteine and phenylalanine, the CDR3 comprises 13 residues. The sequence is cut down to CDR3 DNA, 39 bases in frame from base 1. CDR1 and CDR2, looked up from the germline V gene, are MGHRA and YSYEKL. Relative to germline, V is 5 bases shorter and J is 6 bases shorter, with 13 bases between their ends.